These 9 T cell receptor beta chains share one sample of origin, sequenced in a study of CD8 T cells in Susac syndrome. RNA, at about 0.45 to 1 ug, was reverse transcribed with random hexamers. TCRdb reanalysed the immunoSEQ multiplex PCR reads using MiXCR and keeps one entry per CDR3 protein. The sample holds 250,000 to 350,000 distinct CDR3 sequences; 70% to 90% are singletons and the top ten take around 0.12%. The source material was CD8+ T cells from PBMCs. Receptor source: a human donor with multiple sclerosis.

The genes are TRBV12-5 and TRBJ2-7; 12 bases are a match to TRBD2. The germline V gene encodes CDR1 LGHNT and CDR2 FRNRAP. V lost 6 bases to trimming and J lost 1 base; unmatched junction nucleotides: 13. This CDR3 has 18 residues. CDR3 sequence reads: CASGSGLAGVADSYEQYF. The CDR3 DNA reads as TGTGCTAGTGGGTCGGGACTAGCGGGTGTCGCCGATTCCTACGAGCAGTACTTC. Full variable domain (remainder filled in from reference TRBV12-5 and TRBJ2-7): DARVTQTPRHKVTEMGQEVTMRCQPILGHNTVFWYRQTMMQGLELLAYFRNRAPLDDSGMPKDRFSAEMPDATLATLKIQPSEPRDSAVYFCASGSGLAGVADSYEQYFGPGTRLTVT.

The rearrangement links TRBV4-1 to TRBJ1-1; possibly TRBD1 for D (6 bases). With 3 bases removed from V and 0 bases from J, the gap between germline ends came to 11 bases. The CDR3 sequence is 15 residues long. Germline loops: CDR1 MGHRA, CDR2 YSYEKL. This CDR3 is CASSHPGQLNTEAFF. CDR3 DNA sequence: TGCGCCAGCAGCCACCCTGGACAGCTGAACACTGAAGCTTTCTTT.

This rearrangement joins TRBV9 to TRBJ2-3, with D uncertain. CDR3 length equals 14 residues. The germline V gene has CDR1 SGDLS and CDR2 YYNGEE. Trimming pared 5 bases from V and 2 bases from J, leaving 12 bases between. This chain's CDR3 is CASSPGPPTDTQYF. Written as DNA, the CDR3 is TGTGCCAGCAGTCCCGGACCCCCCACAGATACGCAGTATTTT.

The chain combines TRBV3-1 with TRBJ2-2; 13 bases map to TRBD2. The CDR3 has 16 amino acids. Germline CDR1 and CDR2: LGHDT and YNNKEL (reference sequence). V was pared by 3 bases and J by 9 bases, with 7 bases of the junction left unmatched. The CDR3 DNA is TGTGCCAGCAGCCAGGGACTAGCGGGGCTATTCAGGGAGCTGTTTTTT. It codes for CASSQGLAGLFRELFF. Full variable domain (missing parts from reference TRBV3-1 and TRBJ2-2): DTAVSQTPKYLVTQMGNDKSIKCEQNLGHDTMYWYKQDSKKFLKIMFSYNNKELIINETVPNRFSPKSPDKAHLNLHINSLELGDSAVYFCASSQGLAGLFRELFFGEGSRLTVL.

This clonotype was observed a handful of times. V gene TRBV5-6 combines with J gene TRBJ1-1; D possibly corresponds to TRBD1 (5 bases). The V gene's germline CDR1 is SGHDT and CDR2 YYEEEE. V was shortened by 3 bases and J by 4 bases, with 7 bases between the two germline ends. This CDR3 has 12 amino acids. CDR3 sequence reads: CASSSDSTEAFF. The CDR3 nucleotides read TGTGCCAGCAGCTCCGACAGCACTGAAGCTTTCTTT.

The gene calls are TRBV28 and TRBJ2-3; the match to TRBD2 covers 10 bases. Germline values: CDR1 MDHEN, CDR2 SYDVKM. Unmatched junction bases numbered 4, after V lost 2 bases and J lost 5 bases. The CDR3 loop spans 15 amino acids. CDR3 sequence reads: CASSLLAGAKDTQYF. Here the CDR3 DNA reads TGTGCCAGCAGTTTACTAGCGGGAGCGAAAGATACGCAGTATTTT.

The chain employs TRBV9 and TRBJ2-3; TRBD2 aligns across 9 bases. The CDR3 covers 16 residues. V lost 3 bases and J lost 0; bases outside the gene matches: 5. Germline V gene data show CDR1 as SGDLS and CDR2 as YYNGEE. The CDR3: CASSAGTSRSTDTQYF. The DNA for the CDR3 is TGTGCCAGCAGCGCTGGGACTAGCAGAAGCACAGATACGCAGTATTTT.

The V and J genes are TRBV27 and TRBJ1-1; 8 bases line up with TRBD1. Losses at the gene ends were 5 bases for V and 4 bases for J; bases not matched to a gene: 6. Germline V gene lookup returns CDR1 MNHEY and CDR2 SMNVEV (reference sequence). This CDR3 region has 14 residues. CDR3 loop: CASSHRGMATEAFF. The DNA of the CDR3 is TGTGCCAGCAGTCACAGGGGGATGGCCACTGAAGCTTTCTTT.

The V and J genes are TRBV11-2 and TRBJ2-1; the match to TRBD2 covers 7 bases. The V gene end was trimmed by 4 bases and the J gene end by 0 bases; junction bases not matched to a gene: 9. CDR1 and CDR2 from the germline V gene are SGHAT and FQNNGV. The CDR3 extends over 17 amino acids. As DNA, the CDR3 is TGTGCCAGCAGCTCCACTGTTCGGGAGGACTCCTACAATGAGCAGTTCTTC. It translates to CASSSTVREDSYNEQFF.